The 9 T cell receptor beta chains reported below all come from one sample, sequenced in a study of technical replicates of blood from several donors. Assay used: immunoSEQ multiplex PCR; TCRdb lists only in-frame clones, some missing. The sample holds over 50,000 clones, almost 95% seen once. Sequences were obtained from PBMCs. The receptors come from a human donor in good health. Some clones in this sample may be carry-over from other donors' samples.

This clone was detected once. This chain's CDR3 is CASSPRLAGNEQFF. The CDR3 coding sequence is TGTGCCAGCAGCCCGCGACTAGCGGGGAATGAGCAGTTCTTC. The rearrangement joins TRBV7-2 to TRBJ2-1, with 11 bases matching TRBD2. J was trimmed by 7 bases and V by 5 bases; bases with no gene match: 4. The CDR3 has 14 residues. Per germline, CDR1 SGHTA and CDR2 FQGNSA.

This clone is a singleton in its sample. The CDR3 protein is CASSPPWRLGADTQYF. The CDR3 DNA follows: TGTGCCAGCAGCCCCCCATGGAGACTAGGGGCAGATACGCAGTATTTT. The chain uses TRBV7-8 and TRBJ2-3; D might be TRBD2 (6 bases). This CDR3 comprises 16 residues. V dropped 5 bases and J dropped 4 bases, with 19 bases sitting between them. In germline, CDR1 is SGHVS, CDR2 FQNEAQ. The full variable domain, completed using reference TRBV7-8 and TRBJ2-3, is GAGVSQSPRYKVAKRGQDVALRCDPISGHVSLFWYQQALGQGPEFLTYFQNEAQLDKSGLPSDRFFAERPEGSVSTLKIQRTQQEDSAVYLCASSPPWRLGADTQYFGPGTRLTVL.

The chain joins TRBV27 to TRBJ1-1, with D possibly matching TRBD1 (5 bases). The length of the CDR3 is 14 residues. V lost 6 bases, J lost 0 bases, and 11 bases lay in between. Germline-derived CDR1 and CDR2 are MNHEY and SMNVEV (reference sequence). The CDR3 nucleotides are TGTGCCAGCAGCGGACGGACACTGAACACTGAAGCTTTCTTT. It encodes CASSGRTLNTEAFF.

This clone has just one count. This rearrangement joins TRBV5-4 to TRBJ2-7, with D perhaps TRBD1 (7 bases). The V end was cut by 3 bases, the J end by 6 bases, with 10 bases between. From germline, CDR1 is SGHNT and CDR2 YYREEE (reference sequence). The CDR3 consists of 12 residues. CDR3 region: CASSWQGGEQYF. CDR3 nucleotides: TGTGCCAGCAGCTGGCAGGGGGGCGAGCAGTACTTC.

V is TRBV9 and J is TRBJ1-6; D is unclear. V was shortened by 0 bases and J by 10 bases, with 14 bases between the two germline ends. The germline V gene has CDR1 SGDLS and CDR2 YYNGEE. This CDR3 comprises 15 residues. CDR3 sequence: CASSVAFSGRSPLHF. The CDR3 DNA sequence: TGTGCCAGCAGCGTAGCTTTTTCTGGCAGATCACCCCTCCACTTT.

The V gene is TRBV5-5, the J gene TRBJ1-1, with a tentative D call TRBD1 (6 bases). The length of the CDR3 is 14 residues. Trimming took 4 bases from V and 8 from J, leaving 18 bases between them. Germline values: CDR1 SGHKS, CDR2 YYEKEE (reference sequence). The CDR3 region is CASSSTGTQDEAFF. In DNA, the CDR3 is TGTGCCAGCAGCAGCACCGGGACACAGGACGAAGCTTTCTTT.

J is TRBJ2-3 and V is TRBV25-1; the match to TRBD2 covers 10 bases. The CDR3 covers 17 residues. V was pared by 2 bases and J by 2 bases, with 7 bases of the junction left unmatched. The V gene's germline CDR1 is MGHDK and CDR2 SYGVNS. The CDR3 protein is CASSEQSGGANTDTQYF. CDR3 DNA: TGTGCCAGCAGTGAACAAAGCGGGGGGGCCAACACAGATACGCAGTATTTT.

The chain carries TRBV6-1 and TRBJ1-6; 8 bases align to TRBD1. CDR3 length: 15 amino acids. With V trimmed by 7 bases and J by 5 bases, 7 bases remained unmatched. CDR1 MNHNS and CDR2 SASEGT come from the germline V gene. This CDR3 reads CASTVQGGNNSPLHF. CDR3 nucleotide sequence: TGTGCCAGCACCGTACAGGGGGGGAATAATTCACCCCTCCACTTT.

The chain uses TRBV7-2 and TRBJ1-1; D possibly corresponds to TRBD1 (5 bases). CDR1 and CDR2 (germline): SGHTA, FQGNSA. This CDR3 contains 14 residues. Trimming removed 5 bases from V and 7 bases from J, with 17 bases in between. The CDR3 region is CASSRSVGQGEAFF. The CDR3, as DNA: TGTGCCAGCAGCCGCAGTGTGGGGCAAGGTGAAGCTTTCTTT. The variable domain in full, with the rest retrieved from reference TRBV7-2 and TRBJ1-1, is GAGVSQSPSNKVTEKGKDVELRCDPISGHTALYWYRQSLGQGLEFLIYFQGNSAPDKSGLPSDRFSAERTGGSVSTLTIQRTQQEDSAVYLCASSRSVGQGEAFFGQGTRLTVV.